This entry lists 24 T cell receptor beta chains sequenced from one sample in a study of blood T cell repertoires in COVID-19. Using immunoSEQ multiplex PCR, the repertoire was profiled, and TCRdb retains in-frame clones only, with some absent. This table holds about 95,000 clones, around 90% found once. The sample comprised peripheral blood. Receptors were obtained from a man in his 60s with COVID-19, enrolled during active disease.

The V call is TRBV9, the J call TRBJ2-3, with 10 bases identical to TRBD2. The CDR3 runs 15 residues. CDR1 SGDLS and CDR2 YYNGEE come from the germline V gene. The ends lost 3 bases at V and 3 bases at J; junction bases unmatched: 4. CDR3 DNA sequence: TGTGCCAGCAGCGCTAGCGGGAGTTCTACAGATACGCAGTATTTT. Its translation: CASSASGSSTDTQYF.

This chain's CDR3 is CASSIRTSGSHEQFF. CDR3 coding DNA: TGTGCCAGTAGTATAAGGACTAGCGGGAGCCATGAGCAGTTCTTC. J is TRBJ2-1 and V is TRBV19; 13 positions match TRBD2. Germline assignment: CDR1 LNHDA and CDR2 SQIVND (reference sequence). This CDR3 contains 15 residues. V was pared by 2 bases and J by 8 bases, with 3 bases of the junction left unmatched. Full variable domain (remainder filled in from reference TRBV19 and TRBJ2-1): DGGITQSPKYLFRKEGQNVTLSCEQNLNHDAMYWYRQDPGQGLRLIYYSQIVNDFQKGDIAEGYSVSREKKESFPLTVTSAQKNPTAFYLCASSIRTSGSHEQFFGPGTRLTVL.

This chain joins TRBV23-1 and TRBJ2-7; D is possibly TRBD1 (6 bases). TRBV23-1 is an open reading frame, and its role is uncertain. The CDR3 sequence is 16 residues long. V dropped 0 bases and J dropped 2 bases, with 14 bases sitting between them. The CDR3 DNA follows: TGCGCCAGCAGTCAATCGGCAGGACAGATTACCTACGAGCAGTACTTC. It encodes CASSQSAGQITYEQYF.

J is TRBJ1-3 and V is TRBV7-2, with D hard to call. The CDR3 spans 15 residues. Germline loops: CDR1 SGHTA, CDR2 FQGNSA. The V gene lost 0 bases and the J gene lost 4 bases, with 10 bases spanning the gap. CDR3 bases: TGTGCCAGCAGCTTAGCTCTAGGCCAGGGAAACACCATATATTTT. It is translated as CASSLALGQGNTIYF.

This clone appeared a few times. The rearrangement uses TRBV20-1 and TRBJ2-1; maybe TRBD2 (6 bases). Germline lookup yields CDR1 DFQATT and CDR2 SNEGSKA (reference sequence). The CDR3 covers 13 residues. With 3 bases removed from V and 4 bases from J, the gap between germline ends came to 10 bases. The CDR3 sequence is CSASRGTYNEQFF. CDR3 nucleotide sequence: TGCAGTGCTAGTCGGGGGACTTACAATGAGCAGTTCTTC.

J is TRBJ1-5 and V is TRBV5-4, with D unresolved. The CDR3 runs 13 residues. Trimming took 0 bases from V and 9 from J, leaving 10 bases between them. Germline lookup yields CDR1 SGHNT and CDR2 YYREEE (reference sequence). The CDR3 bases are TGTGCCAGCAGCTTGGACAGCTTCGGGCCCCAGCATTTT. Translated, it gives CASSLDSFGPQHF.

The chain is built from TRBV13 and TRBJ1-1; 10 bases agree with TRBD1. The CDR3 is 14 amino acids. Germline V gene sequence: CDR1 PRHDT, CDR2 FYEKMQ (reference sequence). V shed 5 bases and J 12 bases; nucleotides not matched to a gene: 12. In DNA, the CDR3 is TGTGCCAGCAGCCCCTCGGACAGGGGGAGAAATTCTTTCTTT. It specifies CASSPSDRGRNSFF. Using reference TRBV13 and TRBJ1-1 for the parts outside the CDR3, the full variable domain is AAGVIQSPRHLIKEKRETATLKCYPIPRHDTVYWYQQGPGQDPQFLISFYEKMQSDKGSIPDRFSAQQFSDYHSELNMSSLELGDSALYFCASSPSDRGRNSFFGQGTRLTVV.

The rearrangement joins TRBV27 to TRBJ1-2, with 10 bases identical to TRBD1. The CDR3 is 14 residues long. Germline assignment: CDR1 MNHEY and CDR2 SMNVEV (reference sequence). The ends lost 5 bases at V and 8 bases at J; junction bases unmatched: 8. The CDR3 protein is CASSVNAGQGGYTF. The CDR3 DNA reads TGTGCCAGCAGTGTTAACGCGGGACAGGGGGGCTACACCTTC.

This chain connects TRBV10-3 to TRBJ2-1, with TRBD2 matching over 10 bases. J lost 6 bases, V lost 7 bases, and 6 bases had no gene match. The length of the CDR3 is 14 residues. In germline, CDR1 is ENHRY, CDR2 SYGVKD. The CDR3 is CAITPSGSGNEQFF. For the CDR3, the DNA is TGTGCCATCACCCCTAGCGGGAGTGGCAATGAGCAGTTCTTC.

This chain joins TRBV5-1 and TRBJ1-2, with D maybe TRBD1 (6 bases). Germline loops: CDR1 SGHRS, CDR2 YFSETQ. CDR3 size: 14 residues. With 1 base removed from V and 5 bases from J, the gap between germline ends came to 12 bases. CDR3 nucleotides: TGCGCCAGCAGCTTGCCCGGGACACCTTATGGCTACACCTTC. It codes for CASSLPGTPYGYTF.

This chain's CDR3 is CASSHGAGGRDNEQFF. CDR3 sequence (DNA): TGTGCCAGCAGCCACGGGGCGGGAGGAAGGGACAATGAGCAGTTCTTC. The chain uses TRBV4-2 and TRBJ2-1, with 8 bases aligning to TRBD2. Germline values: CDR1 LGHNA, CDR2 YNFKEQ. Trimming removed 3 bases from V and 5 bases from J; junction bases left unmatched: 9. The CDR3 sequence is 16 residues long.

This chain joins TRBV15 and TRBJ2-1; 10 nucleotides agree with TRBD1. This CDR3 comprises 20 residues. Germline loops: CDR1 LNHNV, CDR2 YYDKDF (reference sequence). Trimming cost V 0 bases and J 5 bases; bases outside gene matches: 16. The CDR3 sequence is CATSRDRGTGVPSFHNEQFF. In nucleotides, the CDR3 is TGTGCCACCAGCAGAGATAGGGGGACAGGGGTCCCTAGTTTCCACAATGAGCAGTTCTTC.

This clone was recorded once. The chain carries TRBV2 and TRBJ1-3; 7 nucleotides align to TRBD1. Germline CDR1 SNHLY, CDR2 FYNNEI. The CDR3 covers 15 residues. V gave up 5 bases and J gave up 0 bases; unmatched junction bases: 4. Written as DNA, the CDR3 is TGTGCCAGCAGTAGGACAGGTATCTCTGGAAACACCATATATTTT. Translation gives CASSRTGISGNTIYF.

The genes are TRBV9 and TRBJ2-1; a weak D match, TRBD2 (5 bases). This CDR3 is built from 14 residues. Germline values: CDR1 SGDLS, CDR2 YYNGEE. The ends were cut back, 4 bases at V and 5 bases at J, with 13 bases in the middle. In DNA, the CDR3 is TGTGCCAGCAGCCCACTAGACGCAGACAATGAGCAGTTCTTC. Translating gives CASSPLDADNEQFF.

V gene TRBV7-8 combines with J gene TRBJ1-2; 7 nucleotides line up with TRBD1. The CDR3 runs 17 residues. Germline assignment: CDR1 SGHVS and CDR2 FQNEAQ. Trimming cost V 2 bases and J 4 bases; bases outside gene matches: 13. The CDR3 coding sequence is TGTGCCAGCAGCTTAAAAGGAGGGGGCAGATTAAGCTATGGCTACACCTTC. Translated: CASSLKGGGRLSYGYTF.

The chain is built from TRBV4-2 and TRBJ2-1; TRBD2 aligns across 7 bases. Germline V gene lookup returns CDR1 LGHNA and CDR2 YNFKEQ. This CDR3 spans 17 amino acids. With V trimmed by 3 bases and J by 2 bases, 10 bases remained unmatched. The DNA for the CDR3 is TGTGCCAGCAGCCAGTCTCCAGCGGGGAGAGCCTACAATGAGCAGTTCTTC. Residues: CASSQSPAGRAYNEQFF.

This clone has just one count. This chain uses TRBV4-1 with TRBJ2-1; 10 nucleotides match TRBD2. Germline V gene data show CDR1 as MGHRA and CDR2 as YSYEKL. The V segment lost 4 bases and the J segment 0 bases; nucleotides outside the gene matches: 9. The CDR3 is 18 residues long. The CDR3 protein is CASSPSGSGRSSYNEQFF. Written as DNA, the CDR3 is TGCGCCAGCAGCCCGTCGGGTAGCGGGAGGAGCTCCTACAATGAGCAGTTCTTC.

V gene TRBV28 combines with J gene TRBJ2-7; 7 nucleotides match TRBD2. Per germline, CDR1 MDHEN and CDR2 SYDVKM. This CDR3 region has 15 residues. The trim removed 1 base at V and 2 bases at J, leaving 5 bases unmatched. The CDR3 reads CASSLYRGGTYEQYF. CDR3 DNA: TGTGCCAGCAGTTTATATAGGGGAGGGACCTACGAGCAGTACTTC.

V and J are TRBV19 and TRBJ2-1, with 8 bases that match TRBD2. V shed 8 bases, J shed 1 base, and the junction held 13 bases outside the gene matches. The CDR3 contains 17 residues. Germline V gene sequence: CDR1 LNHDA, CDR2 SQIVND (reference sequence). CDR3 loop: CASGGLGQGISYNEQFF. Written as DNA, the CDR3 is TGTGCCAGTGGGGGACTAGGGCAGGGTATTTCCTACAATGAGCAGTTCTTC.

This chain uses TRBV6-5 with TRBJ1-1; D gene uncertain. CDR3 size: 14 residues. V lost 3 bases to trimming and J lost 4 bases, with 12 bases between them. CDR1 is MNHEY, CDR2 SVGAGI, per germline. CDR3 in DNA: TGTGCCAGCAGTTATACGGGGAAGGCCACTGAAGCTTTCTTT. This sequence encodes CASSYTGKATEAFF.

The chain has TRBV19 and TRBJ2-7; perhaps TRBD2 as D (7 bases). V shed 6 bases and J shed 6 bases, with 18 bases lying between them. The CDR3 loop spans 14 amino acids. CDR1 and CDR2 (germline): LNHDA, SQIVND (reference sequence). The CDR3 loop reads CASSPGGRLSEQYF. DNA of the CDR3: TGTGCCAGTAGCCCCGGGGGGCGTCTATCCGAGCAGTACTTC.

The DNA of the CDR3 is TGCGCCAGCAGGGATTTACAGGGCGGGGAGCTGTTTTTT. It specifies CASRDLQGGELFF. The chain recombines TRBV10-1 with TRBJ2-2; D is possibly TRBD1 (6 bases). CDR1 WNHNN and CDR2 SYGVQD come from the germline V gene (reference sequence). CDR3 length: 13 amino acids. Trimming pared 6 bases from V and 7 bases from J, leaving 12 bases between.

This chain uses TRBV23-1 with TRBJ2-7, with 11 positions matching TRBD2. TRBV23-1 is identified as an open reading frame with a role that is uncertain. After removal of 0 bases from V and 5 bases from J, the junction contained 12 bases not matched to a gene. The CDR3 length is 18 residues. In DNA, the CDR3 is TGCGCCAGCAGTCAATCGACGGTAGCTAGCGGGAGGCCCCACGAGCAGTACTTC. It is translated as CASSQSTVASGRPHEQYF.

This sequence joins TRBV2 and TRBJ2-7; D unclear. From germline, CDR1 is SNHLY and CDR2 FYNNEI. The CDR3 runs to 15 residues. Trimming pared 0 bases from V and 1 base from J, leaving 10 bases between. The CDR3 DNA follows: TGTGCCAGCAGTGAAGCAGAGGTTAGATCCTACGAGCAGTACTTC. Protein: CASSEAEVRSYEQYF.